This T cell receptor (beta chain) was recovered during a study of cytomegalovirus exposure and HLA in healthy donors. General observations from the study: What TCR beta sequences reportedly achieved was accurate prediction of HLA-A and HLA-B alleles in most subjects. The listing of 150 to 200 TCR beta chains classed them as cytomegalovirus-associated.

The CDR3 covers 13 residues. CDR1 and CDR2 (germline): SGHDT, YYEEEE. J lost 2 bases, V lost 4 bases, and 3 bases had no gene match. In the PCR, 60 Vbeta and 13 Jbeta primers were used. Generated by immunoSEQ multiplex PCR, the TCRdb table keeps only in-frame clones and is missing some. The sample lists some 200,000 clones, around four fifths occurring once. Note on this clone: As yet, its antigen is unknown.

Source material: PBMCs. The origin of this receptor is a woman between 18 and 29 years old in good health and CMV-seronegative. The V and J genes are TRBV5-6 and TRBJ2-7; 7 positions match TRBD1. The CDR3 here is CASSQGTAYEQYF. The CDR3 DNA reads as TGTGCCAGCAGCCAGGGGACAGCCTACGAGCAGTACTTC.